The clone carrying this TCR beta chain was observed a single time. No antigen is known for it. This entry belongs to a study of cytomegalovirus exposure and HLA in healthy donors. Whole-study findings and limits: What TCR beta sequences reportedly achieved was accurate prediction of HLA-A and HLA-B alleles in most subjects. In a later analysis, donors in an Asian-associated ancestry cluster reportedly had fewer N-insertions in productive TCRs than the cohort mean. In a later analysis, HLA-associated TCR beta chains were more clonally expanded than equally common others.

Germline CDR1 SGHAT, CDR2 FQNNGV. V was trimmed by 5 bases and J by 1 base, leaving 8 bases between them. This CDR3 is 13 amino acids long. The PCR contained 60 Vbeta and 13 Jbeta primers. Data came from immunoSEQ multiplex PCR; TCRdb stores just in-frame clones and leaves some out. The repertoire consists of approximately 150,000 clones, with more than 65% occurring once and the leading ten covering approximately 5%. The sample comprised PBMCs. The chain combines TRBV11-2 with TRBJ1-1; D unclear. This clonotype originated in a man younger than 35 in good health and CMV-seropositive. CDR3 amino acids: CASSLARNTEAFF. The CDR3 DNA is TGTGCCAGCAGCCTCGCCAGGAACACTGAAGCTTTCTTT.